This T cell receptor beta chain stems from a study of blood T cell repertoires in COVID-19. Study in general: COVID-19 samples, acute and convalescent, were from the United States, Italy and Spain. T cells, B-cell-depleted T cells, or PBMCs provided the cDNA or gDNA that served as material.

Seattle patient enrollment occurred during active infection, with longitudinal follow-up thereafter. Unmatched junction bases numbered 4, after V lost 5 bases and J lost 1 base. CDR3 length: 14 residues. Germline V gives CDR1 SGHNT, CDR2 YYREEE (reference sequence). As handled by the study authors: It was from reference gene primer amplification that nucleated cell counts were estimated. Profiling relied on immunoSEQ multiplex PCR, and the TCRdb table lists in-frame clones only, not all of them. V and J calls and clone size are those listed in that table; D and trimming were worked out from the DNA. The repertoire holds approximately 440,000 clones, 70% to 90% seen once, with 10% to 15% in the top ten.

The chain has TRBV5-4 and TRBJ1-1; 8 nucleotides match TRBD1. This sequence originates from a woman aged 50 to 60 with COVID-19, enrolled during active disease. The sample was peripheral blood. This CDR3 reads CASSVTGGNTEAFF. The CDR3 bases are TGTGCCAGCAGTGTTACAGGGGGGAACACTGAAGCTTTCTTT.